The present entry profiles one T cell receptor (beta chain) with its context. Original data processing: Reference gene primer amplification yielded estimated nucleated cell counts. Data came from immunoSEQ multiplex PCR; TCRdb stores just in-frame clones and leaves some out. D and trimming come from the DNA, and the V and J calls and clone size come from that table. The table shows about 42,000 clones, with 60% to 80% occurring only once. The CDR3 consists of 13 residues. Germline V CDR1 and CDR2: SNHLY, FYNNEI. The V end was cut by 9 bases, the J end by 5 bases, with 16 bases between. The record originates from a study of blood T cell repertoires in COVID-19. Study details: COVID-19 samples from acute and convalescent phases originated in the United States, Italy and Spain.

This chain joins TRBV2 and TRBJ1-2, with D maybe TRBD1 (5 bases). Sequencing was carried out using peripheral blood. The receptor was isolated from a woman older than 75 with acute or convalescent COVID-19. The CDR3 loop is CASETGGAYGYTF. The CDR3 DNA reads TGTGCCAGTGAAACCGGTGGGGCGTATGGCTACACCTTC.